This T cell receptor (beta chain) is drawn from a study of T cells expressing NK-cell markers. Study in general: CD3+CD56+NKG2C+, CD3+CD56+NKG2C- and CD3+CD56-NKG2C+ T cells, once sorted, supplied the TCR beta repertoires. HCMV seropositivity marked most of the eight sequenced donors; one was seronegative. Study results and limitations: HCMV specificity of the expanded NKG2C+ T cell clones stayed unclear. A handful of donors had dominant NKG2C+ clonotypes that comprised about 1.0-8% of their CD8+ T cells.

Concerning this clonotype itself: Its antigen is still unknown.

TCRdb processed the 5' RACE reads again and assigns one entry to each CDR3 protein, with no DNA. The table lists almost 450,000 distinct CDR3 sequences. In germline, CDR1 is SGDLS, CDR2 YYNGEE. The CDR3 sequence is 13 residues long. Sequencing was carried out using blood T cells: a sorted CD56 or NKG2C T cell subset, CD4+ or CD8+ T cells, or bulk PBMC T cells (not recorded which). This TCR was recovered from a woman between 18 and 70 years old in good health. This chain links TRBV9 with TRBJ1-4. The CDR3 sequence: CASSVGSYEKLFF.